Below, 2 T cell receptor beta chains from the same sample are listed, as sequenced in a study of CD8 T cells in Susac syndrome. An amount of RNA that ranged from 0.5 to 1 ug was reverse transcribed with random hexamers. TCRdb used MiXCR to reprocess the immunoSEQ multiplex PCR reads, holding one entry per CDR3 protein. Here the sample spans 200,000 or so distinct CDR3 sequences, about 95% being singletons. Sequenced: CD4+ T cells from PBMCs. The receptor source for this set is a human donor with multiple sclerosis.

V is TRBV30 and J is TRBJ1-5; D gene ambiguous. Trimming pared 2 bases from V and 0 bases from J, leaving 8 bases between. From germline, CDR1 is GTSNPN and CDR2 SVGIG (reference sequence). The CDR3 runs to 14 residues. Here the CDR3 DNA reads TGTGCCTGGAGTCCGTCTTATAGCAATCAGCCCCAGCATTTT. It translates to CAWSPSYSNQPQHF.

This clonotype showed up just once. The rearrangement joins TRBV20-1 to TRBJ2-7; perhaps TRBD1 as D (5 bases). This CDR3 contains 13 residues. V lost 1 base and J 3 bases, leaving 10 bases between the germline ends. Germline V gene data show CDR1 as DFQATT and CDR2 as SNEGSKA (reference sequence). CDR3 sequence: CSARGQGIYEQYF. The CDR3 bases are TGCAGTGCTAGAGGTCAGGGCATCTACGAGCAGTACTTC.